These 15 T cell receptor beta chains came from one sample sequenced in a study of OX40 agonist ivuxolimab in advanced cancers. Data came from immunoSEQ multiplex PCR; TCRdb stores just in-frame clones and leaves some out. The table shows more than 75,000 clones, with about 88% occurring only once. The sequencing used CD4+ or CD8+ T cells sorted from blood, collected in a trial of the OX40 agonist ivuxolimab. The receptor source for this set is an adult with an advanced solid tumor such as melanoma, head and neck, liver or kidney cancer.

This clone was counted only a few times. The chain has TRBV19 and TRBJ1-2; perhaps TRBD1 as D (5 bases). Between the trimmed V and J ends, which lost 2 bases and 7 bases, there was a span of 14 bases. The CDR3 sequence is 14 residues long. Germline CDR1 and CDR2: LNHDA and SQIVND (reference sequence). For the CDR3, the DNA is TGTGCCAGTAGTATACCCGGGACTGCTTCTGGCTACACCTTC. Translated, it gives CASSIPGTASGYTF.

The count of this clone is one. This chain links TRBV6-6 with TRBJ1-1; unclear D gene. The CDR3 has 12 amino acids. V was shortened by 2 bases and J by 7 bases, with 8 bases between the two germline ends. The germline CDR1 and CDR2 sequences are MNHNY and SVGAGI (reference sequence). CDR3 loop: CASSYARREAFF. The CDR3 DNA reads TGTGCCAGCAGTTACGCACGGCGTGAAGCTTTCTTT.

The chain links TRBV6-4 to TRBJ2-1; D ambiguous. This CDR3 has 14 residues. The germline V gene encodes CDR1 MRHNA and CDR2 SNTAGT. The V end lost 3 bases, the J end lost 7 bases, and 13 bases lay between the germline ends. CDR3 region: CASSEGGPSNEQFF. CDR3 DNA: TGTGCCAGCAGTGAAGGTGGGCCGAGTAATGAGCAGTTCTTC.

This rearrangement joins TRBV9 to TRBJ2-4, with 7 bases fitting TRBD1. From germline, CDR1 is SGDLS and CDR2 YYNGEE. This CDR3 spans 15 amino acids. The ends lost 4 bases at V and 1 base at J; junction bases unmatched: 5. DNA of the CDR3: TGTGCCAGCAGCCCCCAGGACAGGGCCAAAAACATTCAGTACTTC. Encoded protein: CASSPQDRAKNIQYF.

The chain is built from TRBV18 and TRBJ1-2; 7 bases match TRBD1. V shed 5 bases, J shed 2 bases, and the junction held 5 bases outside the gene matches. There are 14 residues in the CDR3. Germline CDR1 and CDR2: KGHSH and LQKENI. CDR3 in amino acids: CASSASTGNYGYTF. The CDR3 nucleotides are TGTGCCAGCTCAGCATCGACAGGGAACTATGGCTACACCTTC.

This chain uses TRBV5-3 with TRBJ2-7; TRBD1 matches 11 bases. TRBV5-3 is an ORF, and what it does is uncertain. The CDR3 has 15 amino acids. The junction had 7 bases not matched to a gene; V was cut back by 3 bases and J by 5 bases. For the CDR3, the DNA is TGTGCCAGAAGCTACCCCGGGACAGGGGGGAACGAGCAGTACTTC. It translates to CARSYPGTGGNEQYF.

The CDR3 region is CASAPRAPGGEKLFF. The CDR3 DNA is TGCGCCAGCGCCCCCCGGGCCCCTGGAGGAGAAAAACTGTTTTTT. The chain recombines TRBV4-1 with TRBJ1-4; no firm D call. The CDR3 contains 15 residues. V lost 8 bases to trimming and J lost 8 bases, with 21 bases between them. CDR1 is MGHRA and CDR2 is YSYEKL in the germline V gene.

The CDR3, as DNA: TGTGCCAGCAGACCTGGGACAGCCCAAGAGACCCAGTACTTC. It is translated as CASRPGTAQETQYF. V gene TRBV5-6 combines with J gene TRBJ2-5; 7 bases agree with TRBD1. The CDR3 covers 14 residues. V gave up 5 bases and J gave up 1 base; unmatched junction bases: 5. In germline, CDR1 is SGHDT, CDR2 YYEEEE.

This sequence joins TRBV7-2 and TRBJ2-2; TRBD2 matches at 11 bases. V lost 4 bases to trimming and J lost 5 bases; unmatched junction nucleotides: 3. CDR3 length equals 15 residues. Germline assignment: CDR1 SGHTA and CDR2 FQGNSA. The CDR3 DNA reads as TGTGCCAGCAGCTCTAGCGGGGGGCTGACCGGGGAGCTGTTTTTT. The encoded protein is CASSSSGGLTGELFF.

The chain links TRBV11-2 to TRBJ2-1; 8 nucleotides line up with TRBD2. The CDR3 spans 14 residues. V shed 1 base, J shed 9 bases, and the junction held 5 bases outside the gene matches. Per the germline V gene, CDR1 is SGHAT and CDR2 is FQNNGV. The CDR3 DNA is TGTGCCAGCAGCTTAGCGGGAGGGCCTCGTGAGCAGTTCTTC. Protein product: CASSLAGGPREQFF.

The chain is built from TRBV7-2 and TRBJ2-7; TRBD2 is a possible D gene (5 bases). This CDR3 contains 14 residues. With 6 bases removed from V and 1 base from J, the gap between germline ends came to 13 bases. Germline values: CDR1 SGHTA, CDR2 FQGNSA. CDR3 loop: CASSLNSGSYEQYF. CDR3 coding DNA: TGTGCCAGCAGTCTAAACAGCGGTTCCTACGAGCAGTACTTC.

The chain uses TRBV5-1 and TRBJ2-1; possible D gene TRBD2, 6 bases. V was clipped by 4 bases and J by 2 bases, with 16 bases between them. CDR1 SGHRS and CDR2 YFSETQ come from the germline V gene. CDR3 size: 16 residues. In nucleotides, the CDR3 is TGCGCCAGCAGCCTCGAGCTCGGCGGGGCCTACAATGAGCAGTTCTTC. Translation gives CASSLELGGAYNEQFF.

The CDR3 bases are TGTGCCAGCAGCTCACGCCGGACAGGACCGAACACTGAAGCTTTCTTT. Its translation is CASSSRRTGPNTEAFF. J is TRBJ1-1 and V is TRBV7-8, with 7 nucleotides matching TRBD1. This CDR3 region has 16 residues. In germline, CDR1 is SGHVS, CDR2 FQNEAQ. Trimming cost V 4 bases and J 1 base; bases outside gene matches: 9. Variable domain in full (rest from reference TRBV7-8 and TRBJ1-1): GAGVSQSPRYKVAKRGQDVALRCDPISGHVSLFWYQQALGQGPEFLTYFQNEAQLDKSGLPSDRFFAERPEGSVSTLKIQRTQQEDSAVYLCASSSRRTGPNTEAFFGQGTRLTVV.

This clone was picked up a small number of times. The chain carries TRBV7-9 and TRBJ1-6; D remains unclear. Trimming stripped 2 bases from V and 4 bases from J, with 6 bases between. This CDR3 has 14 residues. CDR1 and CDR2 from the germline V gene are SEHNR and FQNEAQ (reference sequence). The CDR3 sequence: CASSLSQYNSPLHF. CDR3 DNA: TGTGCCAGCAGCTTAAGTCAGTATAATTCACCCCTCCACTTT. Supplemented by reference TRBV7-9 and TRBJ1-6, the full variable domain reads DTGVSQNPRHKITKRGQNVTFRCDPISEHNRLYWYRQTLGQGPEFLTYFQNEAQLEKSRLLSDRFSAERPKGSFSTLEIQRTEQGDSAMYLCASSLSQYNSPLHFGNGTRLTVT.

The chain employs TRBV28 and TRBJ1-5; 8 bases line up with TRBD1. V dropped 9 bases and J dropped 4; count of bases not matched to a gene: 8. The germline gives CDR1 MDHEN, CDR2 SYDVKM. The CDR3 runs 14 residues. CDR3 nucleotide sequence: TGTGCCAGTAGAACAGGGGGGGGGAATCAGCCCCAGCATTTT. Amino acids: CASRTGGGNQPQHF.